There are a few counts of the clone carrying this T cell receptor beta chain. Time point indicated: newly diagnosed GD, antithyroid drugs for less than 3 months. There was RNA extracted from PBMCs, and the TCR library was made from it. The data were taken from a study of regulatory T cells in long-lasting Graves disease. Building of the TCR beta libraries involved iRepertoire HTBI primers and Arm-PCR of CDR3 regions. TCRdb passed the multiplex PCR reads through MiXCR, listing each CDR3 protein once. The table lists about 540,000 distinct CDR3 sequences, about 14% of them singletons. Per germline, CDR1 DFQATT and CDR2 SNEGSKA (reference sequence). This CDR3 spans 15 amino acids. Trimming removed 0 bases from V and 7 bases from J, with 18 bases in between. This sample was shared with a second study, whose subject was T cells in Graves' hyperthyroidism and ophthalmopathy. That investigation notes: Ophthalmopathy stood apart from stable hyperthyroidism in a 13 V-J model.

This chain links TRBV20-1 with TRBJ1-1, with D possibly matching TRBD1 (5 bases). The specimen was peripheral blood mononuclear cells (PBMCs), collected at new diagnosis, from a patient treated with antithyroid drugs. The TCR comes from a young man with Graves disease. The CDR3 DNA is TGCAGTGCTAGAGAATGGGAATCTTGGCAGGGTGAAGCTTTCTTT. As protein: CSAREWESWQGEAFF.